Listed here is a single T cell receptor beta chain. The target antigen is unknown. This sample was included in a study of brain T cells in children with intractable seizures. Study-wide points: Absence of clones before surgery may stem from lower sequencing depth. Viral specificity was inferred only from CDR3 similarity; HCMV serostatus was unknown.

Pre-surgery treatment included at least one anti-epileptic drug. TCRdb keeps only in-frame clones here, not all; method: immunoSEQ multiplex PCR. The profile shows about 120,000 clones, roughly 94% of them singletons. V was trimmed by 5 bases and J by 5 bases, leaving 13 bases between them. Germline V gene data show CDR1 as SGHTA and CDR2 as FQGNSA. The CDR3 spans 13 residues. This receptor was identified in a boy younger than two with hemimegalencephaly and intractable seizures. The source material was peripheral blood, sampled at surgery. The chain has TRBV7-2 and TRBJ2-7; D might be TRBD1 or TRBD2, each matching 5 bases. CDR3 protein: CASSTGPVDEQYF. CDR3 nucleotide sequence: TGTGCCAGCAGCACGGGACCGGTGGACGAGCAGTACTTC.